This T cell receptor beta chain was retrieved from a study of OX40 agonist ivuxolimab in advanced cancers. Study at large: Patients in the trial were receiving intravenous ivuxolimab every 2 weeks, at doses of 0.01 to 10 mg/kg.

CDR3 length: 16 amino acids. V lost 8 bases and J lost 1, with 19 bases in between. Germline V CDR1 and CDR2: ENHRY, SYGVKD. Note on this clone: The antigen remains undetermined.

Study-level results: Relatively little clonal expansion, among the lowest observed, appeared in partial responders at 0.1-3.0 mg/kg. The mean number of expanded clones was higher in CD8+ T cells than in CD4+.

Some clones are missing from TCRdb's copy, which holds only in-frame ones; the method was immunoSEQ multiplex PCR. The data show 90,000 to 150,000 clones, roughly nine tenths seen once. The specimen comprised CD4+ or CD8+ T cells sorted from blood, sampled in a trial of the OX40 agonist ivuxolimab. This chain joins TRBV10-3 and TRBJ2-3, with D perhaps TRBD1 (5 bases). The sequence was obtained from an adult with an advanced solid tumor such as melanoma, head and neck, liver or kidney cancer. CDR3 amino acids: CAIGADSLHGTDTQYF. In nucleotides, the CDR3 is TGTGCCATCGGAGCAGACAGCCTCCACGGCACAGATACGCAGTATTTT.